These 17 T cell receptor beta chains share one sample of origin, sequenced in a study of post-analysis software for immune sequencing data. General observations from the study: Five or six TRBV segments were more frequent in patients than controls; TRBV5-6, TRBV5-1 and TRBV20-1 belonged to this group.

No antigen has been assigned to these receptors. Tagging with unique molecular identifiers was a feature of the TCR beta cDNA libraries. TCRdb itself ran the PCR reads through MiXCR, one entry per CDR3 protein. In the table there are about 560,000 distinct CDR3 sequences, roughly 45% of which are singletons. The specimen sequenced was blood. The receptors derive from a girl aged 5-17 years with multiple sclerosis.

The V gene is TRBV3-1, the J gene TRBJ2-5, with 9 positions matching TRBD1. CDR1 and CDR2 (germline): LGHDT, YNNKEL (reference sequence). V was pared by 0 bases and J by 3 bases, with 2 bases of the junction left unmatched. CDR3 length: 15 residues. The DNA for the CDR3 is TGTGCCAGCAGCCAAGACCGACAGGGGGAAGAGACCCAGTACTTC. Amino acid sequence: CASSQDRQGEETQYF.

This chain links TRBV9 with TRBJ1-1; no definite D call. Germline assignment: CDR1 SGDLS and CDR2 YYNGEE. This CDR3 is 14 amino acids long. V was pared by 0 bases and J by 3 bases, with 9 bases between. The CDR3 DNA follows: TGTGCCAGCAGCGTAGGGGCAACGGACACTGAAGCTTTCTTT. The encoded protein is CASSVGATDTEAFF.

This rearrangement joins TRBV29-1 to TRBJ2-7, with 11 nucleotides matching TRBD1. This CDR3 comprises 13 residues. Germline loops: CDR1 SQVTM, CDR2 ANQGSEA. V dropped 7 bases and J dropped 6; count of bases not matched to a gene: 8. CDR3 DNA: TGCAGCGGATCGGACAGGGGGCTCGGCGAGCAGTACTTC. Encoded protein: CSGSDRGLGEQYF.

This clonotype was seen only a few times. The V gene is TRBV20-1, the J gene TRBJ2-7; a possible D gene is TRBD2 (5 bases). The germline V and J ends were trimmed by 5 bases and 4 bases, with 18 bases remaining between them. Looked up from germline, CDR1 is DFQATT and CDR2 is SNEGSKA (reference sequence). The CDR3 has 14 amino acids. The CDR3 region has the DNA TGCAGTGCTTTAAGCCTCCCGGACTCTTACGAGCAGTACTTC. It codes for CSALSLPDSYEQYF.

A remark on this clonotype: Germline and junction disagree at one end, which may indicate a read error. V gene TRBV10-2 combines with J gene TRBJ2-7; no reliable D call. This CDR3 is built from 13 residues. Germline values: CDR1 WSHSY, CDR2 SAAADI. As DNA, the CDR3 is TGCGCCAGCAGTCTTGATGTCTCCTACGAGCGGTACTTC. It codes for CASSLDVSYERYF.

The CDR3 spells CASSFPSGGNTEAFF. CDR3 DNA sequence: TGTGCCAGCAGCTTCCCATCAGGGGGCAACACTGAAGCTTTCTTT. The rearrangement joins TRBV11-2 to TRBJ1-1; 8 bases map to TRBD1. This CDR3 is 15 amino acids long. CDR1 is SGHAT, CDR2 FQNNGV, per germline. After removal of 3 bases from V and 2 bases from J, the junction contained 5 bases not matched to a gene.

The chain joins TRBV28 to TRBJ1-5; D gene unclear. The V gene lost 2 bases and the J gene lost 5 bases, with 13 bases spanning the gap. CDR1 and CDR2 (germline): MDHEN, SYDVKM. There are 15 residues in the CDR3. The DNA for the CDR3 is TGTGCCAGCAGTTTAACCGCAGACCCTGATCAGCCCCAGCATTTT. Translated, it gives CASSLTADPDQPQHF.

The rearrangement joins TRBV20-1 to TRBJ2-1; TRBD2 matches at 14 bases. The CDR3 has 14 residues. Germline V gene data show CDR1 as DFQATT and CDR2 as SNEGSKA (reference sequence). V gave up 5 bases and J gave up 6 bases; unmatched junction bases: 3. The CDR3 region is CSARLAGGLNEQFF. The CDR3 region has the DNA TGCAGTGCTCGACTAGCGGGGGGGCTCAATGAGCAGTTCTTC.

This clonotype was observed a few times. This chain connects TRBV6-5 to TRBJ2-1; 11 bases are shared with TRBD2. This CDR3 is built from 15 residues. The V segment lost 6 bases and the J segment 7 bases; nucleotides outside the gene matches: 8. Germline V CDR1 and CDR2: MNHEY, SVGAGI. For the CDR3, the DNA is TGTGCCAGCAGCCAACTAGCGGGAGTTAAGAATGAGCAGTTCTTC. Amino acid sequence: CASSQLAGVKNEQFF.

This clonotype was seen a few times. At one of its ends the junction is not consistent with the germline gene, which may arise from a read error. The chain recombines TRBV5-6 with TRBJ2-5, with 7 bases that match TRBD2. TRBJ2-7 explains the end of the DNA better; the J call may be wrong. CDR1 is SGHDT, CDR2 YYEEEE, per germline. This CDR3 is 13 amino acids long. CDR3 DNA: TGTACCAGCAGCGGGGAGAGGGGCTACGAGCAGTACTTC. It codes for CTSSGERGYEQYF.

This chain uses TRBV29-1 with TRBJ2-3; the D gene is possibly TRBD2 (6 bases). Trimming shortened V by 4 bases and J by 3 bases, and 17 bases separated the two germline ends. CDR3 length: 15 amino acids. Germline V gene sequence: CDR1 SQVTM, CDR2 ANQGSEA. In nucleotides, the CDR3 is TGCAGCGTTGGGCGGAGGGCCGCGGTTACAGATACGCAGTATTTT. Amino acids: CSVGRRAAVTDTQYF.

The chain recombines TRBV15 with TRBJ2-1, with 12 bases fitting TRBD2. Germline CDR1 and CDR2: LNHNV and YYDKDF (reference sequence). This CDR3 is 18 amino acids long. The ends lost 0 bases at V and 8 bases at J; junction bases unmatched: 11. The DNA of the CDR3 is TGTGCCACCAGCAGAGATAGAGGACTAGCGGGGACAGGCGATGAGCAGTTCTTC. Its protein is CATSRDRGLAGTGDEQFF.

The V and J genes are TRBV7-9 and TRBJ2-7; either TRBD1 or TRBD2 may supply D (5 bases each). There are 15 residues in the CDR3. The V and J ends lost 5 bases and 3 bases respectively, with 17 bases between them. Germline lookup yields CDR1 SEHNR and CDR2 FQNEAQ (reference sequence). The chain's CDR3 is CASSPPMGPIYEQYF. The CDR3 DNA reads TGTGCCAGCAGCCCCCCAATGGGACCGATCTACGAGCAGTACTTC.

The CDR3 protein is CASSQDYPGVYGYTF. In DNA form, the CDR3 reads TGCGCCAGCAGCCAAGATTACCCAGGGGTCTATGGCTACACCTTC. This rearrangement joins TRBV4-1 to TRBJ1-2, with D tentatively TRBD1 (6 bases). Germline V gene data show CDR1 as MGHRA and CDR2 as YSYEKL. The CDR3 is made up of 15 amino acids. Trimming took 0 bases from V and 4 from J, leaving 12 bases between them.

The V gene is TRBV5-1, the J gene TRBJ2-5; 9 bases line up with TRBD1. The end of the DNA fits TRBJ2-7 better, so the J call may be wrong. CDR1 is SGHRS, CDR2 YFSETQ, per germline. The CDR3 sequence is 14 residues long. The DNA for the CDR3 is TGCGCCAGCAGCATGACCGGGACAGGGAACGAGCAGTACTTC. Protein: CASSMTGTGNEQYF.

This clonotype was observed a single time. The genes are TRBV12-3 or TRBV12-4 and TRBJ1-4; TRBD1 matches 7 bases. This CDR3 region has 13 residues. With V trimmed by 5 bases and J by 6 bases, 3 bases remained unmatched. The CDR3 protein is CASSPDRDEKLFF. The DNA of the CDR3 is TGTGCCAGCAGTCCCGACAGGGATGAAAAACTGTTTTTT.

This chain connects TRBV6-2 or TRBV6-3 to TRBJ2-3; TRBD1 matches 10 bases. The length of the CDR3 is 15 residues. The ends lost 5 bases at V and 3 bases at J; junction bases unmatched: 5. CDR1 and CDR2 (germline): MNHEY, SVGEGT. As DNA, the CDR3 is TGTGCCAGCAGTCGGGACAGGGGCCCAACAGATACGCAGTATTTT. It yields the protein CASSRDRGPTDTQYF.